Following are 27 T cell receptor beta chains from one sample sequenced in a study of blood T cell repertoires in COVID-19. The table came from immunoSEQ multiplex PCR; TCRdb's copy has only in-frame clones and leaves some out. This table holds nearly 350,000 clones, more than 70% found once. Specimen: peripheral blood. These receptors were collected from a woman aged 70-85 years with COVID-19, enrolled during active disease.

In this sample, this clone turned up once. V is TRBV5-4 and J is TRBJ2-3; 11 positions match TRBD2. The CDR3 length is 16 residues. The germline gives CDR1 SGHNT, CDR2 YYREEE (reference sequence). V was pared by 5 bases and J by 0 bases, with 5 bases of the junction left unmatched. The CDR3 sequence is CASSYRLAGSTDTQYF. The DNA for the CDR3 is TGTGCCAGCAGTTACCGACTAGCGGGGAGCACAGATACGCAGTATTTT.

CDR3 residues: CASSLLAGGSYNEQFF. Here the CDR3 DNA reads TGTGCCAGCAGCCTCCTAGCGGGGGGGTCCTACAATGAGCAGTTCTTC. The V and J genes are TRBV7-3 and TRBJ2-1; 12 nucleotides agree with TRBD2. Germline V gene lookup returns CDR1 SGHTA and CDR2 FQGTGA. CDR3 size: 16 residues. V dropped 5 bases and J dropped 1; count of bases not matched to a gene: 3.

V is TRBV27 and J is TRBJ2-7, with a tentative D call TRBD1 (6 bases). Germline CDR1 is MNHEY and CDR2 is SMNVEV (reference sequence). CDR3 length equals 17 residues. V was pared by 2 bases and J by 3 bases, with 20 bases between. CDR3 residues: CASSLEGRGTGFYEQYF. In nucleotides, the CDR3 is TGTGCCAGCAGTTTAGAGGGCAGGGGAACGGGGTTCTACGAGCAGTACTTC.

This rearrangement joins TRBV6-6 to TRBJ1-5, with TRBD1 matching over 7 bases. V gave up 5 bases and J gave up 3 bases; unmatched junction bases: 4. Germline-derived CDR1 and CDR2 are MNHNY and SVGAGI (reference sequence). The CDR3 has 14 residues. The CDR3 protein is CASSVTGTNQPQHF. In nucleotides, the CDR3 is TGTGCCAGCAGTGTGACAGGGACCAATCAGCCCCAGCATTTT.

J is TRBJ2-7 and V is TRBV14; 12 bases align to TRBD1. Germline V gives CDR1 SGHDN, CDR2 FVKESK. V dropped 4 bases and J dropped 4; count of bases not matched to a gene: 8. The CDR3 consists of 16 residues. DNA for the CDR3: TGTGCCAGCAGCCCTCTCGGGACAGGGGGCAAGTACGAGCAGTACTTC. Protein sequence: CASSPLGTGGKYEQYF.

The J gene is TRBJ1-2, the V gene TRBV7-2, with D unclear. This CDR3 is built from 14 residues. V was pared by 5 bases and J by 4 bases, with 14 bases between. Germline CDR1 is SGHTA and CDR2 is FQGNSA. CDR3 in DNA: TGTGCCAGCAGCCTCAGACCGGAGGTCTATGGCTACACCTTC. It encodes CASSLRPEVYGYTF. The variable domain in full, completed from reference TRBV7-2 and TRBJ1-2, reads GAGVSQSPSNKVTEKGKDVELRCDPISGHTALYWYRQSLGQGLEFLIYFQGNSAPDKSGLPSDRFSAERTGGSVSTLTIQRTQQEDSAVYLCASSLRPEVYGYTFGSGTRLTVV.

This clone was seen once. The chain's CDR3 is CASTRGGPPGELFF. The CDR3 coding sequence is TGTGCCTCGACAAGGGGGGGTCCCCCCGGGGAGCTGTTTTTT. The chain employs TRBV7-3 and TRBJ2-2, with D possibly TRBD2 on 7 matching bases. The CDR3 has 14 residues. In germline, CDR1 is SGHTA, CDR2 FQGTGA. V dropped 11 bases and J dropped 6 bases, with 19 bases sitting between them.

The CDR3 here is CSVERGPFLDTQYF. CDR3 sequence (DNA): TGCAGCGTGGAGCGGGGTCCGTTCCTGGATACGCAGTATTTT. The gene calls are TRBV29-1 and TRBJ2-3, with TRBD2 identical over 7 bases. The CDR3 has 14 amino acids. V lost 6 bases, J lost 6 bases, and 12 bases stayed unmatched. From germline, CDR1 is SQVTM and CDR2 ANQGSEA.

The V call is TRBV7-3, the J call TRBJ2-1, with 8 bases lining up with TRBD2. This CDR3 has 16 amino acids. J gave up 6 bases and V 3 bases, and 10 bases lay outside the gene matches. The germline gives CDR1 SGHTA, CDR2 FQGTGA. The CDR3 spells CASSLLAGGPRNEQFF. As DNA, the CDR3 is TGTGCCAGCAGCTTGTTGGCGGGGGGACCTCGCAATGAGCAGTTCTTC.

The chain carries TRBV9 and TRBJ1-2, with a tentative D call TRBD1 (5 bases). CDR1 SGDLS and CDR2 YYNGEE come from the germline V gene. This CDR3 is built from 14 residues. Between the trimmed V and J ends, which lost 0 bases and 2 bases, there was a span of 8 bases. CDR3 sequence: CASSVAGINYGYTF. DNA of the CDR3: TGTGCCAGCAGCGTAGCAGGGATCAACTATGGCTACACCTTC. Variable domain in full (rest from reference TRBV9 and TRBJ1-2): DSGVTQTPKHLITATGQRVTLRCSPRSGDLSVYWYQQSLDQGLQFLIQYYNGEERAKGNILERFSAQQFPDLHSELNLSSLELGDSALYFCASSVAGINYGYTFGSGTRLTVV.

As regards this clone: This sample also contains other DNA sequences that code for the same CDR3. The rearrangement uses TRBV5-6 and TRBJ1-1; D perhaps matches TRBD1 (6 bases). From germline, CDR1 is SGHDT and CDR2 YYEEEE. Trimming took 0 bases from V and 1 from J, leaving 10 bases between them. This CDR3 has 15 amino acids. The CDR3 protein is CASSLVGTPNTEAFF. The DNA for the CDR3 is TGTGCCAGCAGCTTGGTCGGGACACCGAACACTGAAGCTTTCTTT.

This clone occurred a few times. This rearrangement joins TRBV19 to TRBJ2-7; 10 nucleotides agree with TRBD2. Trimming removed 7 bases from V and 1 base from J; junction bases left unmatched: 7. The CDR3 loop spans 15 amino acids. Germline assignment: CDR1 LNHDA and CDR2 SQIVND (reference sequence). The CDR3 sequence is CASTMALAGSYEQYF. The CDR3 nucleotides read TGTGCCAGTACTATGGCACTAGCGGGGTCCTACGAGCAGTACTTC. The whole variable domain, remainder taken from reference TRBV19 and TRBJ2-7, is DGGITQSPKYLFRKEGQNVTLSCEQNLNHDAMYWYRQDPGQGLRLIYYSQIVNDFQKGDIAEGYSVSREKKESFPLTVTSAQKNPTAFYLCASTMALAGSYEQYFGPGTRLTVT.

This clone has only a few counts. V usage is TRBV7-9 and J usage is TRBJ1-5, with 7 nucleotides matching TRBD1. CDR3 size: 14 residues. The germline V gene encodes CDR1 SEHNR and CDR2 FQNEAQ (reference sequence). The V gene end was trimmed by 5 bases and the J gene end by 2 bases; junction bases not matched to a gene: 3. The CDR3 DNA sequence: TGTGCCAGCAGCCACACAGGGGGCAATCAGCCCCAGCATTTT. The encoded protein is CASSHTGGNQPQHF. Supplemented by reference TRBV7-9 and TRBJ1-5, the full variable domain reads DTGVSQNPRHKITKRGQNVTFRCDPISEHNRLYWYRQTLGQGPEFLTYFQNEAQLEKSRLLSDRFSAERPKGSFSTLEIQRTEQGDSAMYLCASSHTGGNQPQHFGDGTRLSIL.

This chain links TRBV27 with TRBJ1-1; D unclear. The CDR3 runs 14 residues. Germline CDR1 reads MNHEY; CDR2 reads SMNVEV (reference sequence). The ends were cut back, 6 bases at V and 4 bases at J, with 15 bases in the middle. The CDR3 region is CASSPILVSTEAFF. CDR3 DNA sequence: TGTGCCAGCAGCCCGATTCTTGTGAGCACTGAAGCTTTCTTT.

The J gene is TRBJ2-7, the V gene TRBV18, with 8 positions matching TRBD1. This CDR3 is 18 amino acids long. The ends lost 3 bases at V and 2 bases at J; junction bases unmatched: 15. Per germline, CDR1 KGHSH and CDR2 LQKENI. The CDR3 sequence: CASSPFQPTGGTPYEQYF. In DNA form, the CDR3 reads TGTGCCAGCTCACCGTTCCAACCTACAGGGGGAACGCCCTACGAGCAGTACTTC.

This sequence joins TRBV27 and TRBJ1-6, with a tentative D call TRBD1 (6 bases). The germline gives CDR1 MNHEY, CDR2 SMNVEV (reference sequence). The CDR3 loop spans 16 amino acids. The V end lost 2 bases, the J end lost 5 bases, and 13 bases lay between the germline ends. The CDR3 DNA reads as TGTGCCAGCAGTTTAGCCCCGGGACACAATAATTCACCCCTCCACTTT. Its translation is CASSLAPGHNNSPLHF.

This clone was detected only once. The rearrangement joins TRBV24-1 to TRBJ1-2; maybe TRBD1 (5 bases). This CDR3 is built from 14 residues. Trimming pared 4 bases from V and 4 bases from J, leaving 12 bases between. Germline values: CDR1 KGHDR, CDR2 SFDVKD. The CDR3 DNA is TGTGCCACCAGTGAAAGACAGTCGAGCTATGGCTACACCTTC. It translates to CATSERQSSYGYTF.

The CDR3 sequence: CASSATTVSNEQYF. In nucleotides, the CDR3 is TGTGCCAGCAGCGCCACGACAGTGTCCAACGAGCAGTACTTC. J is TRBJ2-7 and V is TRBV7-8, with D perhaps TRBD1 (5 bases). The germline V and J ends were trimmed by 5 bases and 5 bases, with 16 bases remaining between them. CDR3 length equals 14 residues. CDR1 is SGHVS, CDR2 FQNEAQ, per germline.

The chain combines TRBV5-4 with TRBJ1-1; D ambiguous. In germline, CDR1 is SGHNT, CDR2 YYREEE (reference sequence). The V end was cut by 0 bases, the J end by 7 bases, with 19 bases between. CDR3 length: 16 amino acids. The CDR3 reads CASSLAFEGSPNEAFF. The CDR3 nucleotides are TGTGCCAGCAGCTTGGCCTTTGAGGGAAGCCCAAATGAAGCTTTCTTT.

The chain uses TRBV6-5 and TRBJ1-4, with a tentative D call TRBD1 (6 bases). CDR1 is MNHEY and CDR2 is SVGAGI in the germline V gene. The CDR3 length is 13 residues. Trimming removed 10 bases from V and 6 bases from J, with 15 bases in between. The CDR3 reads CATSTGLDEKLFF. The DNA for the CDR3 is TGTGCCACGTCAACAGGGCTCGATGAAAAACTGTTTTTT.

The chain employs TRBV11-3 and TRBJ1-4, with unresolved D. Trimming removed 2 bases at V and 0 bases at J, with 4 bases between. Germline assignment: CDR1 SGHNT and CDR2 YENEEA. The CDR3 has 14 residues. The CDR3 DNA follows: TGTGCCAGCAGCTTACAGGCAACTAATGAAAAACTGTTTTTT. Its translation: CASSLQATNEKLFF.

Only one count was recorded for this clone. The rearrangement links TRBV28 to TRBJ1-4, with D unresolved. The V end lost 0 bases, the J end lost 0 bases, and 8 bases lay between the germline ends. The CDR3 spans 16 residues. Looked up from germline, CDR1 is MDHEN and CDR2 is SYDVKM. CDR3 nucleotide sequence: TGTGCCAGCAGTTTATGGGTTTCTACAACTAATGAAAAACTGTTTTTT. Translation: CASSLWVSTTNEKLFF.

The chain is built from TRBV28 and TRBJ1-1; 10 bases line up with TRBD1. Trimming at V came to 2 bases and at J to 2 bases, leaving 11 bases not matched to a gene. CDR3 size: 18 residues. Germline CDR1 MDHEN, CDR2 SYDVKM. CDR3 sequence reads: CASSLGMGQGMKNTEAFF. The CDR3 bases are TGTGCCAGCAGTTTAGGGATGGGACAGGGGATGAAAAACACTGAAGCTTTCTTT.

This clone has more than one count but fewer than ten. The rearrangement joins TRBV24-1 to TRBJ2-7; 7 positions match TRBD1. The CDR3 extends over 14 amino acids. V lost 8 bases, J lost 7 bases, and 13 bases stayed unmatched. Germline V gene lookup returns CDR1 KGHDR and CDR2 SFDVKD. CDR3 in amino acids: CATTTGQQVKEQYF. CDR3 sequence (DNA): TGTGCCACCACGACGGGACAGCAAGTGAAGGAGCAGTACTTC.

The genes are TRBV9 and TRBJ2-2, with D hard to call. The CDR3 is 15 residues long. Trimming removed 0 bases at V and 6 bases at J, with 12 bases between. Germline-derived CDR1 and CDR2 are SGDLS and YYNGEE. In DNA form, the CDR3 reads TGTGCCAGCAGCGTAGAGCCCTTCGTCGCCGGGGAGCTGTTTTTT. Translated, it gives CASSVEPFVAGELFF.

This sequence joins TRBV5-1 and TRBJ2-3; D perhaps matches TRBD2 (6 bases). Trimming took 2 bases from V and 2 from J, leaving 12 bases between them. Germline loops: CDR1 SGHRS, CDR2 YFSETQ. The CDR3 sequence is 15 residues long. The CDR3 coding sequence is TGCGCCAGCAGCTTACCGGGACTGAACACAGATACGCAGTATTTT. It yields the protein CASSLPGLNTDTQYF.

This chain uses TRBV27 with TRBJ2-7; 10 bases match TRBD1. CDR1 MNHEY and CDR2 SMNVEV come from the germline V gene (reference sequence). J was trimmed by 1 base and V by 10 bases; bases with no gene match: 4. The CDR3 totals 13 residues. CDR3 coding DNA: TGTGCCACCTGGACAGGGGGATCCTACGAGCAGTACTTC. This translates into CATWTGGSYEQYF.